This T cell receptor (beta chain) is from a study of blood T cell repertoires in COVID-19. Looking at the study overall: Material from acute and convalescent COVID-19 was sourced from the United States, Italy and Spain. PBMCs, B-cell-depleted T cells, or T cells provided the cDNA or gDNA that made up the material.

The CDR3 length is 14 residues. Germline CDR1 LGHDT, CDR2 YNNKEL (reference sequence). Trimming stripped 2 bases from V and 1 base from J, with 8 bases between. In the authors' methods: For nucleated cells, counts were estimated from reference gene primer amplification. The method was immunoSEQ multiplex PCR; TCRdb's version includes in-frame clones alone and lacks a portion of them. The DNA was the basis for D and trimming; V, J and clone size are from that table. The sample holds under 45,000 clones, over 70% seen once. Sequencing used peripheral blood. The V call is TRBV3-1 (or the pseudogene TRBV3-2), the J call TRBJ1-1; possible D gene TRBD1, 5 bases. The sequence derives from an elderly woman with active or convalescent COVID-19. The CDR3 DNA reads as TGTGCCAGCAGCCAAATACAGGCGAACACTGAAGCTTTCTTT. Its protein is CASSQIQANTEAFF.